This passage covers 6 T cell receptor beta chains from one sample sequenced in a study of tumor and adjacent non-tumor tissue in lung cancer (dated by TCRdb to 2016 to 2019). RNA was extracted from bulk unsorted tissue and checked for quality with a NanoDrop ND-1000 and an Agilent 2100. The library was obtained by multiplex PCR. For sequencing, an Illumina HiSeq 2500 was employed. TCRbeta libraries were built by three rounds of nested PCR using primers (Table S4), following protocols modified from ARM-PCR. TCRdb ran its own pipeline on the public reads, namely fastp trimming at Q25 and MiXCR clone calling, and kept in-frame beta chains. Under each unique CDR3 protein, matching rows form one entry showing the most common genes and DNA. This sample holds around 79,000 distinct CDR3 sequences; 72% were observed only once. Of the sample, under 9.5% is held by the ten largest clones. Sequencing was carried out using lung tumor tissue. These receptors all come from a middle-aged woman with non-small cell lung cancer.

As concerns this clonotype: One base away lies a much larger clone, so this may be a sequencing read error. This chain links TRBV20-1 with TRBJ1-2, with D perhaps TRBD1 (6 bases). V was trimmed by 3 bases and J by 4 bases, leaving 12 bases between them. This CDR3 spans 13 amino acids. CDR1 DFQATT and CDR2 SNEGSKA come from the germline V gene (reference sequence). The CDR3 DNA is TGCAGTGCTAGTCTGTCAGGGGCCTATGGCTACACCTTC. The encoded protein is CSASLSGAYGYTF.

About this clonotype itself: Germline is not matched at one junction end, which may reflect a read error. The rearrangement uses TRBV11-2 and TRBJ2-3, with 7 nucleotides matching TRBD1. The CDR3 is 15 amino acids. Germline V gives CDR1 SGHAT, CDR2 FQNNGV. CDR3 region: CAISTGTASTDTQYF. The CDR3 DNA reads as TGTGCCATCAGCACTGGGACAGCCAGCACAGATACGCAGTATTTT.

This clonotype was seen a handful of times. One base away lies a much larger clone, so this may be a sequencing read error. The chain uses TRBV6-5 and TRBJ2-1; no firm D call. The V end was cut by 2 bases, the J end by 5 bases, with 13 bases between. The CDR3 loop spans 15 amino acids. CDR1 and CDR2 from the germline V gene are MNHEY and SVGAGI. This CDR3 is CASSYDRSTHNEQFF. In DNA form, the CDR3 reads TGTGCCAGCAGTTACGACCGGTCAACTCACAATGAGCAGTTCTTC.

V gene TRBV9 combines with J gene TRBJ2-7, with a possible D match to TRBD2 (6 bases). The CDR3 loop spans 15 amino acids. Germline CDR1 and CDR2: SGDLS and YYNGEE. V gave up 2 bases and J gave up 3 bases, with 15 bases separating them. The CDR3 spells CASSVGTGLFYEQYF. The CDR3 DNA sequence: TGTGCCAGCAGCGTGGGGACTGGGTTGTTCTACGAGCAGTACTTC.

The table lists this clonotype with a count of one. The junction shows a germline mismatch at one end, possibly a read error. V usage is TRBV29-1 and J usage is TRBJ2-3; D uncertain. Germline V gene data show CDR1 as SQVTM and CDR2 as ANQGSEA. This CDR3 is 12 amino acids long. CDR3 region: CSVVWDWYTQYF. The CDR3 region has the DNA TGCAGCGTTGTGTGGGATTGGTATACCCAGTATTTT.

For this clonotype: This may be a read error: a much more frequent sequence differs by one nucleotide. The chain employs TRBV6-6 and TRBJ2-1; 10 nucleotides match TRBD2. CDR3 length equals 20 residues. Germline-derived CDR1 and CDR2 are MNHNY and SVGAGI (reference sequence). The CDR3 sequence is CVSSTITSGDGKRSYNEQFF. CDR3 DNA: TGTGTCAGCAGTACCATTACTAGCGGGGACGGAAAACGCTCCTACAATGAGCAGTTCTTC.